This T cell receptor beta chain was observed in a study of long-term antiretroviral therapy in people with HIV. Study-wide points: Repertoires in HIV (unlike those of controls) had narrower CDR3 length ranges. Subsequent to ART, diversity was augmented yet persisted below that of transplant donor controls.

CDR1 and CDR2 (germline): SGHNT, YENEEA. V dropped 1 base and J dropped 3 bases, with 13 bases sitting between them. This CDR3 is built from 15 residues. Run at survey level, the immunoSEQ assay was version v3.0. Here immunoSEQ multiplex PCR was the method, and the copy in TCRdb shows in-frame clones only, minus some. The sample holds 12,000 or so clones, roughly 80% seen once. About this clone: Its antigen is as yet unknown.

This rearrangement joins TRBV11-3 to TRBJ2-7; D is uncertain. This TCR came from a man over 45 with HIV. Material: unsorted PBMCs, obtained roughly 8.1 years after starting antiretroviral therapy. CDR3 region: CASSLGFTDRYEQYF. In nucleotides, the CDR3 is TGTGCCAGCAGCTTAGGTTTCACTGACCGCTACGAGCAGTACTTC.